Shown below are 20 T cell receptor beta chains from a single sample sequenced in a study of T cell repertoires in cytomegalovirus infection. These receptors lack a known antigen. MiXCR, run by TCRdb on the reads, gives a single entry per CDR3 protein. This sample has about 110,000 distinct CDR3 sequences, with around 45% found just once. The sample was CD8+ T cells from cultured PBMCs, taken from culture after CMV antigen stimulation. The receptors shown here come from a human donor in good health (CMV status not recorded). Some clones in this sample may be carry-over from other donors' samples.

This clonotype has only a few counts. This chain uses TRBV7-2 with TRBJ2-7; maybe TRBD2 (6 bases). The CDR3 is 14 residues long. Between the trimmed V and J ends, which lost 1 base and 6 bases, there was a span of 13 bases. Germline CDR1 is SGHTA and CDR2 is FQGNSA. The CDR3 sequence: CASSLELSGVEQYF. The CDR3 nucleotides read TGTGCCAGCAGCTTAGAACTGTCGGGGGTCGAGCAGTACTTC.

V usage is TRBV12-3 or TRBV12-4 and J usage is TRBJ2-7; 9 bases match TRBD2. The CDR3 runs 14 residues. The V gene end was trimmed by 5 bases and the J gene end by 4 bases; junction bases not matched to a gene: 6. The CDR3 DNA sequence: TGTGCCAGCAGTATCCTACTAGCGGGTTACGAGCAGTACTTC. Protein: CASSILLAGYEQYF.

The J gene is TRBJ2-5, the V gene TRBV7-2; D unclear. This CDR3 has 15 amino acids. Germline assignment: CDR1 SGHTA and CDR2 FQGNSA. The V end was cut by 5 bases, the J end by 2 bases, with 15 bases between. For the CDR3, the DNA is TGTGCCAGCAGCCTCAATCGAATGGTTCAAGAGACCCAGTACTTC. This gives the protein CASSLNRMVQETQYF.

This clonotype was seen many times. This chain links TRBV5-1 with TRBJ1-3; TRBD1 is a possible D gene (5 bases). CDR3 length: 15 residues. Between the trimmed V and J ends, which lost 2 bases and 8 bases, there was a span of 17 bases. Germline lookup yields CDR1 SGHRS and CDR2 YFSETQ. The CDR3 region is CASSFTGRWLDTIYF. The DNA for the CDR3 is TGCGCCAGCAGCTTCACAGGAAGGTGGTTGGACACCATATATTTT.

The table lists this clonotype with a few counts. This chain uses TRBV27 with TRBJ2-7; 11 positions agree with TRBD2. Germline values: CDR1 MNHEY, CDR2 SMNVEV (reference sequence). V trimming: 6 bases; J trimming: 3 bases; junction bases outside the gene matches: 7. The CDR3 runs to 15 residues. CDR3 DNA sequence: TGTGCCAGCAGAACTGGACTAGCGGGCCACTACGAGCAGTACTTC. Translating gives CASRTGLAGHYEQYF.

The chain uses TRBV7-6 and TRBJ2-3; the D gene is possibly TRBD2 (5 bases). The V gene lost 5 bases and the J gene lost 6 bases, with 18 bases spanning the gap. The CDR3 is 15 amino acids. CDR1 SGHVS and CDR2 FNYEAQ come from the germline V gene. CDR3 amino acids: CASSTTIILLDTQYF. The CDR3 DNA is TGTGCCAGCAGCACGACTATTATTCTCTTGGATACGCAGTATTTT.

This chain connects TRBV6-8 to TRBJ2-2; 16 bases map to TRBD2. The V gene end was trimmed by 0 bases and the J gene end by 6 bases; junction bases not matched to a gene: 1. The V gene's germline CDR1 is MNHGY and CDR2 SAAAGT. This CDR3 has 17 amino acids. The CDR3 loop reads CASSYSGTSGGAGELFF. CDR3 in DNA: TGTGCCAGCAGTTACTCCGGGACTAGCGGGGGGGCCGGGGAGCTGTTTTTT.

The CDR3 DNA reads as TGTGCCAGCAGCCAAGATATGGGGACAGGGAATGAGCAGTTCTTC. This sequence encodes CASSQDMGTGNEQFF. This chain connects TRBV4-2 to TRBJ2-1; TRBD1 aligns across 9 bases. The CDR3 loop spans 15 amino acids. Germline CDR1 is LGHNA and CDR2 is YNFKEQ. V lost 0 bases to trimming and J lost 7 bases; unmatched junction nucleotides: 4.

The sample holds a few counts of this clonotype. The CDR3 sequence is CASSDRGLAGPFTDTQYF. CDR3 DNA sequence: TGTGCCAGCAGTGATCGGGGACTAGCGGGACCCTTCACAGATACGCAGTATTTT. The chain has TRBV2 and TRBJ2-3, with 13 nucleotides matching TRBD2. Unmatched junction bases numbered 8, after V lost 3 bases and J lost 2 bases. Germline V lookup: CDR1 SNHLY, CDR2 FYNNEI. CDR3 length: 18 amino acids.

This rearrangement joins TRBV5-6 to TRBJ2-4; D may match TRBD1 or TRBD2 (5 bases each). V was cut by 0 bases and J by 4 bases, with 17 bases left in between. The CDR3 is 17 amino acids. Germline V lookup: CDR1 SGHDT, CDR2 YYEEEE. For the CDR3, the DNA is TGTGCCAGCAGCTTGGCCCCGCCGGCAGGGACGAAAAACATTCAGTACTTC. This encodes CASSLAPPAGTKNIQYF.

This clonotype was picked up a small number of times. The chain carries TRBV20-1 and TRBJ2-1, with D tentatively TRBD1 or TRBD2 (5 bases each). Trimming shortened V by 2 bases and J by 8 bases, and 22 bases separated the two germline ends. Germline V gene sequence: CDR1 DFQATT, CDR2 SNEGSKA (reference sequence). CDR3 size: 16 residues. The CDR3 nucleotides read TGCAGTGCTAGATACAAACGGGACGGGGTCCGGGATGAGCAGTTCTTC. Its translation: CSARYKRDGVRDEQFF.

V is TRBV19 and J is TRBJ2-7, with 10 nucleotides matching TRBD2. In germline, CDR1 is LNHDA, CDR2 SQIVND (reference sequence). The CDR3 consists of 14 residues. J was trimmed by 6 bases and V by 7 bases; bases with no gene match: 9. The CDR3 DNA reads TGTGCCAGTACCCCAGGGGGGACTAGCGTCGAGCAGTACTTC. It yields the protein CASTPGGTSVEQYF.

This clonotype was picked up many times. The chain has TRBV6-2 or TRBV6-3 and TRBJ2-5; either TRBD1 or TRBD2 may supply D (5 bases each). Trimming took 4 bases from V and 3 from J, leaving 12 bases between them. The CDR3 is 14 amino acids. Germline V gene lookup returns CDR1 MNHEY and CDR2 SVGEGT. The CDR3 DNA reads TGTGCCAGCAGTTTCCCGGGACGGAAAGAGACCCAGTACTTC. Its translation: CASSFPGRKETQYF.

CDR3 protein: CASSSSLSGVVGELFF. In DNA form, the CDR3 reads TGTGCCAGCAGCTCATCCTTAAGCGGGGTCGTCGGGGAGCTGTTTTTT. The V gene is TRBV7-3, the J gene TRBJ2-2; 7 nucleotides align to TRBD2. This CDR3 spans 16 amino acids. CDR1 and CDR2 (germline): SGHTA, FQGTGA. J gave up 7 bases and V 4 bases, and 12 bases lay outside the gene matches.

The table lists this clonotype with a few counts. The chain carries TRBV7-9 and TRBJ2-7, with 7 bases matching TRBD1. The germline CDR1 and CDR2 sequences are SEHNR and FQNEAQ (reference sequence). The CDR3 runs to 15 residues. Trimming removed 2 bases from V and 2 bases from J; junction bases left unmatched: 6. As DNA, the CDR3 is TGTGCCAGCAGCTTATATCGCCAGGGGGCCTACGAGCAGTACTTC. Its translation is CASSLYRQGAYEQYF.

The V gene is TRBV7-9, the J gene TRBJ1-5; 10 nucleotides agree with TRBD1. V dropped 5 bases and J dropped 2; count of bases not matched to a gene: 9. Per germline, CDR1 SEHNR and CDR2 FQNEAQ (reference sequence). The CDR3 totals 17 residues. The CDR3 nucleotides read TGTGCCAGCAGCCTAGGTGGGACAGGGGTCGGCAATCAGCCCCAGCATTTT. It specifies CASSLGGTGVGNQPQHF.

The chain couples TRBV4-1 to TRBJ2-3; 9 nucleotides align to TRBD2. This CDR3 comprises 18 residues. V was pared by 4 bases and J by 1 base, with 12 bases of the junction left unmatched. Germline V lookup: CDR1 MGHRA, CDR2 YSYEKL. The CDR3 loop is CASSLGFPSGDGTDTQYF. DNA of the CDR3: TGCGCCAGCAGCCTAGGATTCCCTAGCGGGGACGGCACAGATACGCAGTATTTT.

CDR3 region: CASTPYQGWSYTF. CDR3 sequence (DNA): TGTGCCAGCACCCCCTACCAGGGATGGAGCTACACCTTC. The chain combines TRBV12-3 or TRBV12-4 with TRBJ1-2; perhaps TRBD1 as D (5 bases). V was cut by 7 bases and J by 9 bases, with 18 bases left in between. The CDR3 has 13 residues.

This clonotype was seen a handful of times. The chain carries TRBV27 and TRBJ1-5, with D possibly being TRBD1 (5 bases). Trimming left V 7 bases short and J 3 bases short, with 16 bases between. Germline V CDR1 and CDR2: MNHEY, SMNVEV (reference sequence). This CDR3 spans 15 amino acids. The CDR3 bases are TGTGCCAGCACCCCGGGGGTAGGCTACAATCAGCCCCAGCATTTT. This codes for CASTPGVGYNQPQHF.

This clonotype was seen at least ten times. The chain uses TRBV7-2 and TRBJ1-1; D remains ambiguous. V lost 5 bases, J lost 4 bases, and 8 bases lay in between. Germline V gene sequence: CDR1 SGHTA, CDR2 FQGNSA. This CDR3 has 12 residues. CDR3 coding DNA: TGTGCCAGCAGCCCGAGGTCCACTGAAGCTTTCTTT. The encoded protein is CASSPRSTEAFF.